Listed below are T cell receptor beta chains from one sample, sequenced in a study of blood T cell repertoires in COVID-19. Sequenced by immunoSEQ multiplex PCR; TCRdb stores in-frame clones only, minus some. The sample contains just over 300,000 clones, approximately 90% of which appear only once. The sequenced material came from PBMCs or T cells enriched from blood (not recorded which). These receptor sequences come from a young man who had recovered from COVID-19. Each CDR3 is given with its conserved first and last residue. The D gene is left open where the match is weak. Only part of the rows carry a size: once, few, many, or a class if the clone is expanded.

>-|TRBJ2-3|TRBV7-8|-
CASSLFTSTDTQYF
TGTGCCAGCAGCTTATTTACTAGCACAGATACGCAGTATTTT
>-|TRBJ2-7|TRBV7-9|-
CASSLARRGEQYF
TGTGCCAGCAGCTTAGCGAGGAGGGGTGAGCAGTACTTC
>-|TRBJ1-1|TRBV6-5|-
CASSLSGVGNTEAFF
TGTGCCAGCAGTTTGTCAGGCGTCGGGAACACTGAAGCTTTCTTT
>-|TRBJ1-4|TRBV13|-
CASSLGGEGEKLFF
TGTGCCAGCAGCTTAGGAGGGGAGGGCGAAAAACTGTTTTTT
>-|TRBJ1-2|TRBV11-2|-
CASSRGSGTELYGYTF
TGTGCCAGCAGCCGCGGCTCCGGGACTGAACTTTATGGCTACACCTTC
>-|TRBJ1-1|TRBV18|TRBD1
CASSPLGTGAMNTEAFF
TGTGCCAGCTCACCCCTTGGGACAGGGGCTATGAACACTGAAGCTTTCTTT
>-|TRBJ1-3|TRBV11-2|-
CASSSLAVSGNTIYF
TGTGCCAGCAGCTCACTCGCGGTCTCTGGAAACACCATATATTTT
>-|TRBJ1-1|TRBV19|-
CASRTDSEAFF
TGTGCCAGTAGGACCGACTCAGAGGCTTTCTTT
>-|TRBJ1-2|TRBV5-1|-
CASSLAPF
TGCGCCAGCAGCTTGGCCCCATTC
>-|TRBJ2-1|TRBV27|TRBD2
CASSSASGRAYNEQFF
TGTGCCAGCAGTTCCGCCAGCGGGAGGGCCTACAATGAGCAGTTCTTC
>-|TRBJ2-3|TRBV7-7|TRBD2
CASSLVAGGPDTQYF
TGTGCTAGCAGCTTGGTAGCGGGGGGCCCAGATACGCAGTATTTT
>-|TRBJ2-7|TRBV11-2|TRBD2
CASSHGSGRVYEQYF
TGTGCCAGCAGCCACGGAAGCGGGAGAGTCTACGAGCAGTACTTC
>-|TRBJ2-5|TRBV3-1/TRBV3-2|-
CASSQVSGGTEQETQYF
TGTGCCAGCAGCCAAGTGTCGGGAGGGACAGAGCAAGAGACCCAGTACTTC
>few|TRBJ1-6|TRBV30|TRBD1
CAYRQGRSPLHF
TGTGCCTATCGACAGGGCAGGTCACCCCTCCACTTT
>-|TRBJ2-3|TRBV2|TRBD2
CASLGAGEITDTQYF
TGTGCCAGCCTGGGAGCGGGGGAAATCACAGATACGCAGTATTTT
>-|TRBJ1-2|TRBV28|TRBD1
CASSLNQGAYYGYTF
TGTGCCAGCAGTTTAAATCAGGGGGCGTACTATGGCTACACCTTC
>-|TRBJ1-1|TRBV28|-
CASSSGGVSGTEAFF
TGTGCCAGCAGCTCTGGGGGCGTTTCAGGCACTGAAGCTTTCTTT
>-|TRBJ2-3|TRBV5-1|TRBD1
CASSLRQGGTDTQYF
TGCGCCAGCAGCCTACGACAGGGGGGGACAGATACGCAGTATTTT
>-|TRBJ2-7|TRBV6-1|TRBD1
CASSEAGTGAREQYF
TGTGCCAGCAGTGAAGCGGGGACAGGGGCAAGGGAGCAGTACTTC
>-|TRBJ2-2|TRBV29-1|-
CSVGPREDTGELFF
TGCAGCGTTGGTCCCAGGGAAGACACCGGGGAGCTGTTTTTT